This entry lists 21 T cell receptor beta chains sequenced from one sample in a study of shared clonotypes between healthy human individuals. TCRdb keeps only in-frame clones here, not all; method: immunoSEQ multiplex PCR. In the table there are under 85,000 clones, roughly two thirds of which are singletons. The sequenced sample was memory CD8+ T cells sorted from blood. Specified subset: CD45RO+ cells pooled with CCR7-negative TemRA cells. The source of these receptors is a man aged 25-40 years in good health.

The chain couples TRBV2 to TRBJ2-1; D is unresolved. Per the germline V gene, CDR1 is SNHLY and CDR2 is FYNNEI. The CDR3 loop spans 15 amino acids. V gave up 1 base and J gave up 1 base, with 8 bases separating them. CDR3 nucleotide sequence: TGTGCCAGCAGTGAAGTCGGCAATTCCTACAATGAGCAGTTCTTC. This sequence encodes CASSEVGNSYNEQFF.

The V and J genes are TRBV11-3 and TRBJ2-1; 8 nucleotides match TRBD2. Germline lookup yields CDR1 SGHNT and CDR2 YENEEA. V lost 1 base, J lost 9 bases, and 5 bases stayed unmatched. The CDR3 is made up of 14 amino acids. In DNA, the CDR3 is TGTGCCAGCAGCTTAGTTTCTGCGGGAGGTGAGCAGTTCTTC. It translates to CASSLVSAGGEQFF.

The V call is TRBV11-2, the J call TRBJ2-7; 7 bases fit TRBD1. Germline values: CDR1 SGHAT, CDR2 FQNNGV. This CDR3 has 15 residues. Trimming removed 2 bases from V and 0 bases from J; junction bases left unmatched: 4. CDR3 nucleotide sequence: TGTGCCAGCAGCTTAACGTCAGGGGGCTCCTACGAGCAGTACTTC. Its protein product is CASSLTSGGSYEQYF.

The J gene is TRBJ2-7, the V gene TRBV6-5, with D perhaps TRBD2 (5 bases). Germline V gene lookup returns CDR1 MNHEY and CDR2 SVGAGI. This CDR3 is built from 11 residues. V lost 8 bases, J lost 4 bases, and 9 bases lay in between. CDR3 DNA sequence: TGTGCCAGCGTGGAGGCGTACGAGCAGTACTTC. It is translated as CASVEAYEQYF.

The CDR3 sequence is CASRVAGSHEQYF. CDR3 DNA: TGTGCCAGTAGAGTAGCGGGATCCCACGAGCAGTACTTC. V gene TRBV19 combines with J gene TRBJ2-7; TRBD2 agrees at 8 bases. The germline CDR1 and CDR2 sequences are LNHDA and SQIVND (reference sequence). The ends lost 6 bases at V and 5 bases at J; junction bases unmatched: 6. The CDR3 contains 13 residues.

This clone has a handful of counts. The sample contains more than one DNA sequence encoding this CDR3. The rearrangement uses TRBV7-9 and TRBJ1-5, with D possibly matching TRBD1 (5 bases). The CDR3 loop spans 14 amino acids. Germline CDR1 reads SEHNR; CDR2 reads FQNEAQ (reference sequence). Trimming removed 3 bases at V and 4 bases at J, with 10 bases between. DNA of the CDR3: TGTGCCAGCAGCTTGGGCGGGGGTAATCAGCCCCAGCATTTT. Translation gives CASSLGGGNQPQHF.

This rearrangement joins TRBV6-1 to TRBJ2-1, with unresolved D. The CDR3 covers 11 residues. V was pared by 11 bases and J by 6 bases, with 11 bases between. Germline assignment: CDR1 MNHNS and CDR2 SASEGT. CDR3 residues: CAGKVANEQFF. The CDR3 DNA reads TGTGCCGGTAAAGTGGCCAATGAGCAGTTCTTC.

V and J are TRBV28 and TRBJ2-7; D remains ambiguous. V lost 3 bases and J lost 3, with 6 bases in between. This CDR3 region has 12 residues. The germline V gene encodes CDR1 MDHEN and CDR2 SYDVKM. The CDR3 coding sequence is TGTGCCAGCAGTTTCGATGACTACGAGCAGTACTTC. Its protein is CASSFDDYEQYF.

With regard to this clone: With only one base between it and a far larger clone, this is likely a read error. This chain connects TRBV5-1 to TRBJ1-1; possible D gene TRBD1, 5 bases. With 3 bases removed from V and 1 base from J, the gap between germline ends came to 19 bases. The CDR3 contains 17 residues. CDR1 is SGHRS and CDR2 is YFSETQ in the germline V gene. CDR3 DNA: TGCGCCAGCAGCTATGACAGCCGCACAACCTCGAACACTGAAGCTTTCTTT. Protein: CASSYDSRTTSNTEAFF.

This clone was seen only once. The chain couples TRBV19 to TRBJ2-1, with 11 bases matching TRBD2. From germline, CDR1 is LNHDA and CDR2 SQIVND (reference sequence). The CDR3 totals 14 residues. V was pared by 5 bases and J by 7 bases, with 4 bases of the junction left unmatched. The CDR3 DNA sequence: TGTGCCAGTAGTCTTCGACTAGCGGGAAATGAGCAGTTCTTC. Its translation: CASSLRLAGNEQFF.

This clone was seen just once. The chain joins TRBV6-4 to TRBJ1-2; D is ambiguous. Germline CDR1 MRHNA, CDR2 SNTAGT. The ends were cut back, 6 bases at V and 0 bases at J, with 11 bases in the middle. The CDR3 totals 14 residues. CDR3 coding DNA: TGTGCCAGCAGACCGGGCCTCACTAACTATGGCTACACCTTC. It codes for CASRPGLTNYGYTF.

This clone was counted many times. The chain has TRBV9 and TRBJ2-1; D gene unclear. CDR3 length: 15 amino acids. V was pared by 0 bases and J by 0 bases, with 7 bases between. Per the germline V gene, CDR1 is SGDLS and CDR2 is YYNGEE. CDR3 nucleotide sequence: TGTGCCAGCAGCGTAGGTATCAGCTCCTACAATGAGCAGTTCTTC. Amino acid sequence: CASSVGISSYNEQFF. Together with reference TRBV9 and TRBJ2-1, the CDR3 gives the full variable domain: DSGVTQTPKHLITATGQRVTLRCSPRSGDLSVYWYQQSLDQGLQFLIQYYNGEERAKGNILERFSAQQFPDLHSELNLSSLELGDSALYFCASSVGISSYNEQFFGPGTRLTVL.

A single count supports this clone. V is TRBV28 and J is TRBJ1-2, with TRBD1 matching 7 bases. With V trimmed by 10 bases and J by 5 bases, 10 bases remained unmatched. The CDR3 spans 13 residues. CDR1 MDHEN and CDR2 SYDVKM come from the germline V gene. CDR3 in amino acids: CATHSGGKYGYTF. CDR3 sequence (DNA): TGTGCCACTCATTCAGGGGGGAAGTATGGCTACACCTTC.

J is TRBJ2-7 and V is TRBV6-5; D possibly corresponds to TRBD1 (5 bases). The V gene's germline CDR1 is MNHEY and CDR2 SVGAGI. Between the trimmed V and J ends, which lost 5 bases and 3 bases, there was a span of 11 bases. This CDR3 is built from 13 residues. The CDR3 DNA reads as TGTGCCAGCAGTCCCCGACAGTTCTACGAGCAGTACTTC. Residues: CASSPRQFYEQYF.

This rearrangement joins TRBV9 to TRBJ2-4, with D possibly TRBD1 on 5 matching bases. The CDR3 length is 16 residues. Germline V gives CDR1 SGDLS, CDR2 YYNGEE. V lost 4 bases and J 1 base, leaving 15 bases between the germline ends. The CDR3 DNA is TGTGCCAGCAGCCCAGAAGGGGTATTGGCCAAAAACATTCAGTACTTC. It translates to CASSPEGVLAKNIQYF.

This chain links TRBV27 with TRBJ2-1, with D maybe TRBD2 (7 bases). Deletions cut 2 bases from V and 4 bases from J, with 12 bases between. Germline V gene lookup returns CDR1 MNHEY and CDR2 SMNVEV (reference sequence). CDR3 size: 15 residues. This CDR3 is CASSLGGAPYNEQFF. Written as DNA, the CDR3 is TGTGCCAGCAGTTTAGGGGGGGCGCCGTACAATGAGCAGTTCTTC.

This chain joins TRBV27 and TRBJ2-7; TRBD1 might be the D (6 bases). Germline CDR1 is MNHEY and CDR2 is SMNVEV (reference sequence). The CDR3 consists of 13 residues. Trimming pared 7 bases from V and 5 bases from J, leaving 15 bases between. The CDR3 reads CASKQGGTDEQYF. CDR3 coding DNA: TGTGCCAGCAAACAGGGTGGGACGGACGAGCAGTACTTC.

The count of this clone is one. V usage is TRBV4-2 and J usage is TRBJ2-7, with 9 bases matching TRBD1. This CDR3 region has 15 residues. The germline V gene has CDR1 LGHNA and CDR2 YNFKEQ. V was pared by 4 bases and J by 5 bases, with 9 bases of the junction left unmatched. For the CDR3, the DNA is TGTGCCAGCAGCCCCGGGACAGGGCCTACCGACGAGCAGTACTTC. Translation: CASSPGTGPTDEQYF.

This clone was recorded at least ten times. This chain connects TRBV11-3 to TRBJ2-1; weak D call: TRBD1 (5 bases). V gave up 4 bases and J gave up 6 bases, with 25 bases separating them. This CDR3 has 18 residues. Per germline, CDR1 SGHNT and CDR2 YENEEA. DNA for the CDR3: TGTGCCAGCAGCTCCAGTAGGGGTTTTGGCCCCGAGGTCAATGAGCAGTTCTTC. Amino acid sequence: CASSSSRGFGPEVNEQFF. Drawing the rest from reference TRBV11-3 and TRBJ2-1, the complete variable domain is EAGVVQSPRYKIIEKKQPVAFWCNPISGHNTLYWYLQNLGQGPELLIRYENEEAVDDSQLPKDRFSAERLKGVDSTLKIQPAELGDSAVYLCASSSSRGFGPEVNEQFFGPGTRLTVL.

The chain uses TRBV27 and TRBJ2-7; 10 nucleotides match TRBD2. The germline V gene has CDR1 MNHEY and CDR2 SMNVEV (reference sequence). After removal of 5 bases from V and 6 bases from J, the junction contained 10 bases not matched to a gene. The length of the CDR3 is 15 residues. The chain's CDR3 is CASSIESSGSFEQYF. The CDR3, as DNA: TGTGCCAGCAGTATTGAATCTAGCGGGAGTTTCGAGCAGTACTTC.

Here the CDR3 reads CASSYLSGSYEQYF. The CDR3 coding sequence is TGTGCCAGCAGTTACCTTAGCGGCTCCTACGAGCAGTACTTC. The chain couples TRBV27 to TRBJ2-7, with D perhaps matching TRBD2 (6 bases). The CDR3 sequence is 14 residues long. Trimming removed 4 bases at V and 0 bases at J, with 10 bases between. The germline CDR1 and CDR2 sequences are MNHEY and SMNVEV (reference sequence).